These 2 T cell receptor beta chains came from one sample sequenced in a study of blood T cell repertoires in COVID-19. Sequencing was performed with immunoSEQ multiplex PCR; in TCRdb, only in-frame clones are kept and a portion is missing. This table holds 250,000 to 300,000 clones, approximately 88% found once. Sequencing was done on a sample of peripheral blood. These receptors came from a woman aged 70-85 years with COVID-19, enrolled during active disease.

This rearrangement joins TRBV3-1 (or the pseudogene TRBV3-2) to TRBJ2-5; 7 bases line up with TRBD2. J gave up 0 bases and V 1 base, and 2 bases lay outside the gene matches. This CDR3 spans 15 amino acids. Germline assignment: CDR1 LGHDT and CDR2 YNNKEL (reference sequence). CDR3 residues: CASSQGSGHQETQYF. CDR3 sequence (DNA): TGTGCCAGCAGCCAAGGTAGCGGGCACCAAGAGACCCAGTACTTC.

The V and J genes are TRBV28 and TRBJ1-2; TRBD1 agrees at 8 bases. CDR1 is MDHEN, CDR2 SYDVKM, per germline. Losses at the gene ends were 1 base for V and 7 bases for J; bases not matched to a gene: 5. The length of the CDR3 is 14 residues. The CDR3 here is CASSLLQGAGGYTF. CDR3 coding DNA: TGTGCCAGCAGTTTATTGCAGGGGGCCGGTGGCTACACCTTC.